The next 6 T cell receptor beta chains were all read from a single sample in a study of regulatory T cells in long-lasting Graves disease. Time point of the sample: newly diagnosed GD, antithyroid drugs for less than 3 months. Isolated PBMC RNA provided the starting material for the TCR library. Through Arm-PCR of CDR3 regions and iRepertoire HTBI primers, TCR beta libraries were built. TCRdb redid the calling of the multiplex PCR reads with MiXCR, one entry per CDR3 protein. The data show hundreds of thousands of distinct CDR3 sequences, roughly 14% seen once. The same specimen was also included in a second study, on T cells in Graves' hyperthyroidism and ophthalmopathy.

The sequences come from peripheral blood mononuclear cells (PBMCs), collected at new diagnosis, from a patient treated with antithyroid drugs. Source of these receptors: a young man with Graves disease.

This clonotype was seen many times. The chain carries TRBV7-9 and TRBJ2-5, with D unclear. The CDR3 extends over 14 amino acids. Germline V gives CDR1 SEHNR, CDR2 FQNEAQ (reference sequence). V lost 6 bases to trimming and J lost 5 bases, with 16 bases between them. The chain's CDR3 is CASSADVTRETQYF. The CDR3 bases are TGTGCCAGCAGTGCGGACGTGACGCGCGAGACCCAGTACTTC.

The sample holds many counts of this clonotype. V is TRBV29-1 and J is TRBJ2-4, with 14 positions matching TRBD2. V lost 7 bases to trimming and J lost 9 bases; unmatched junction nucleotides: 11. The CDR3 extends over 15 amino acids. The germline V gene has CDR1 SQVTM and CDR2 ANQGSEA. This CDR3 is CSGRLAGGPIGIQYF. CDR3 DNA: TGCAGCGGCCGACTAGCGGGAGGGCCGATTGGCATTCAGTACTTC. Filled out from reference TRBV29-1 and TRBJ2-4, the complete variable domain reads SAVISQKPSRDICQRGTSLTIQCQVDSQVTMMFWYRQQPGQSLTLIATANQGSEATYESGFVIDKFPISRPNLTFSTLTVSNMSPEDSSIYLCSGRLAGGPIGIQYFGAGTRLSVL.

This clonotype was recorded many times. This sequence joins TRBV5-1 and TRBJ1-1; a weak D match, TRBD1 (6 bases). Germline assignment: CDR1 SGHRS and CDR2 YFSETQ. Between the trimmed V and J ends, which lost 4 bases and 0 bases, there was a span of 10 bases. CDR3 length: 14 amino acids. This CDR3 is CASSRDTLNTEAFF. The CDR3 region has the DNA TGCGCCAGCAGCCGGGACACCCTGAACACTGAAGCTTTCTTT.

This chain uses TRBV19 with TRBJ2-7, with 7 bases aligning to TRBD1. The junction had 4 bases not matched to a gene; V was cut back by 4 bases and J by 4 bases. The CDR3 extends over 13 amino acids. Germline CDR1 and CDR2: LNHDA and SQIVND (reference sequence). This CDR3 reads CASSTGQDYEQYF. DNA of the CDR3: TGTGCCAGTAGTACCGGACAGGATTACGAGCAGTACTTC.

Notes on this clonotype: Since a much larger clone is just one base distant, this may be a read error. The rearrangement uses TRBV5-1 and TRBJ2-7, with 11 nucleotides matching TRBD2. This CDR3 has 15 residues. The germline CDR1 and CDR2 sequences are SGHRS and YFSETQ. The J segment lost 9 bases and the V segment lost 0 bases, leaving 8 bases of the junction unmatched. CDR3 bases: TGCGCCAGCAGCTTGGGAGTAGCGGGAGGGTCTACGCAGTACTTC. Its protein is CASSLGVAGGSTQYF.

The table lists this clonotype with many counts. The chain links TRBV5-1 to TRBJ2-3, with 9 bases matching TRBD2. Unmatched junction bases numbered 2, after V lost 0 bases and J lost 0 bases. Per the germline V gene, CDR1 is SGHRS and CDR2 is YFSETQ. The CDR3 runs 16 residues. The CDR3 region has the DNA TGCGCCAGCAGCTTGGAGCTAGCGGGGAGCACAGATACGCAGTATTTT. This sequence encodes CASSLELAGSTDTQYF.